Given below is one TCR beta chain in context. Its antigen is currently unknown. Germline is not matched at one junction end, which may reflect a read error. From roughly 21-30 mg of unsorted bulk tissue, DNA and RNA were co-extracted together. Resecting the tumor surgically was how the patients' primary liver carcinoma was treated. HBV chronically infected the treatment-naive patients. TCR beta cDNA was made from 400 to 600 ng total RNA with a constant-region primer. Three nested multiplex PCR rounds, a slightly modified ARM-PCR, produced the libraries for TCR beta. A C-beta reverse primer was combined with TRBV1-TRBV30 forward primers in the first two PCR rounds, and each round had approximately 9 cycles. Using its own MiXCR run on the multiplex PCR reads, TCRdb lists one record per CDR3 protein. The table shows around 190,000 distinct CDR3 sequences, with just under 85% occurring only once. This specimen comes from a study of tumor-infiltrating lymphocytes in primary liver carcinoma. Overall study findings and caveats: Only about 8-25% of top clones were detected in all five tumor regions.

The CDR3 has 12 amino acids. The sample comprised tumor tissue from primary liver carcinoma. This chain uses TRBV12-3 or TRBV12-4 with TRBJ1-5; D not resolved. This receptor was identified in a middle-aged man with primary liver carcinoma and hepatitis B virus infection. CDR3 DNA: TGTGCCAGCAGTTCAAATTTGTCGCCCCAACATTTT. Its translation: CASSSNLSPQHF.